This T cell receptor (beta chain) was identified during a study of shared clonotypes between healthy human individuals. Trimming took 3 bases from V and 4 from J, leaving 12 bases between them. Germline CDR1 is KGHSH and CDR2 is LQKENI. The CDR3 has 14 residues. Turning to this clone: Its antigen is currently unknown.

Whole-study results and caveats: Relative to memory subsets, naive subsets generally showed larger estimated richness. Relative to their counterparts shared across all four donors, non-shared clonotypes exhibited diminished generation probabilities. Clonotype sharing among donors was expected to depend on sequencing depth.

TCRdb's copy holds only in-frame clones and misses some; the assay was immunoSEQ multiplex PCR. This sample has a few million clones, with around 90% found just once. Input material: naive CD4+ T cells sorted from blood. Subset here: CD45RA+ positively selected. The TCR originated in a man younger than 35 in good health. J is TRBJ1-2 and V is TRBV18; D is unresolved. In nucleotides, the CDR3 is TGTGCCAGCTCACCGGCGGACGGAAGCTATGGCTACACCTTC. The encoded protein is CASSPADGSYGYTF.